This TCR beta chain was profiled in a study of blood T cell repertoires in COVID-19. Study-level background: From T cells, B-cell-depleted T cells, or PBMCs came the material, which was cDNA or gDNA.

V lost 7 bases to trimming and J lost 2 bases; unmatched junction nucleotides: 7. CDR1 is SGHVS and CDR2 is FNYEAQ in the germline V gene. The CDR3 runs to 14 residues. This table comes from immunoSEQ multiplex PCR, and its TCRdb copy is limited to in-frame clones, with some not included. This table has a few hundred thousand clones, less than 90% appearing once. The genes are TRBV7-6 and TRBJ2-7; 8 nucleotides match TRBD1. Material for sequencing was peripheral blood. The clonotype originates from a woman aged 60-70 years with COVID-19, enrolled during active disease. The CDR3 spells CASTLTGDPYEQYF. CDR3 DNA: TGTGCCAGCACCCTGACAGGGGACCCCTACGAGCAGTACTTC.